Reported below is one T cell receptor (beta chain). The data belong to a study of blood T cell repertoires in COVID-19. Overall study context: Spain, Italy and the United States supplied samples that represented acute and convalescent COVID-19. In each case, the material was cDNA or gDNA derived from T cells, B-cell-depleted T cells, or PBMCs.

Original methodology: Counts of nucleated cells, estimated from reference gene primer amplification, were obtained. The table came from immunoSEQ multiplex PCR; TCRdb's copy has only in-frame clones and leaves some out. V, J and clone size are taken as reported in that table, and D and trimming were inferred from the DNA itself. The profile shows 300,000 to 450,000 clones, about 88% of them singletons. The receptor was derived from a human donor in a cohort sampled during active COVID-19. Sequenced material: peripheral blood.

CDR3 nucleotides: TGTGCCAGCAGCTACGGGGTCCCGCGGAATACGCAGTATTTT. This codes for CASSYGVPRNTQYF. The chain has TRBV11-2 and TRBJ2-3; maybe TRBD2 (5 bases). Germline CDR1 and CDR2: SGHAT and FQNNGV. The CDR3 loop spans 14 amino acids. Trimming took 4 bases from V and 7 from J, leaving 15 bases between them.